The sequence of this TCR beta chain was determined in a study of regulatory T cells in long-lasting Graves disease. Sequencing libraries for TCR beta were prepared with iRepertoire HTBI primers and Arm-PCR of CDR3 regions. MiXCR was run by TCRdb on the multiplex PCR reads, yielding one entry per CDR3 protein. The sample holds 430,000 or so distinct CDR3 sequences; about 21% are singletons and the top ten take roughly 13%. The time point here: persistent/refractory GD, antithyroid drugs over 5 years with positive TRAb. The TCR library was prepared using RNA isolated from PBMCs. This clonotype was seen at least ten times. An end of the junction does not agree with germline; a read error may underlie this. This CDR3 comprises 13 residues. Germline CDR1 reads SEHNR; CDR2 reads FQNEAQ (reference sequence).

The TCR sequence derives from a female donor with Graves disease. The chain carries TRBV7-9 and TRBJ1-5; D is ambiguous. This specimen consisted of peripheral blood mononuclear cells (PBMCs), obtained when the disease was refractory, from a patient treated with antithyroid drugs. In nucleotides, the CDR3 is TGCGCCAGCAGCTTGGAGAGGGATCAGCCCCAGCATTTT. As protein: CASSLERDQPQHF.